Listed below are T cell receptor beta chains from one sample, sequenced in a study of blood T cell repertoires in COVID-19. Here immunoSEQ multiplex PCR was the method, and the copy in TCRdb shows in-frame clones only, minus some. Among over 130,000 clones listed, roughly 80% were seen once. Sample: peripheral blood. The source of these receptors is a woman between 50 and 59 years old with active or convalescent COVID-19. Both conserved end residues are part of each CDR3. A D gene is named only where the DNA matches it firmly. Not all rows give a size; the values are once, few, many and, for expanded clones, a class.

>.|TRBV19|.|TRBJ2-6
CASTAGSGANVLTF
TGTGCCAGTACGGCAGGGTCTGGGGCCAACGTCCTGACTTTC
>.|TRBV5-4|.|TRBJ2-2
CASSGSVYTGELFF
TGTGCCAGCAGCGGTTCGGTGTACACCGGGGAGCTGTTTTTT
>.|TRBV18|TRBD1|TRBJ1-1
CASSERQGMNTEAFF
TGTGCCAGCTCAGAGAGACAGGGCATGAACACTGAAGCTTTCTTT
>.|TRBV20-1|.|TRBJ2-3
CSASIGSGGRTDTQYF
TGCAGTGCTAGTATTGGTTCCGGGGGTAGGACAGATACGCAGTATTTT
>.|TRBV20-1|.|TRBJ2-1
CSAGETGRSSYNEQFF
TGCAGTGCTGGTGAGACAGGGAGGAGCTCCTACAATGAGCAGTTCTTC
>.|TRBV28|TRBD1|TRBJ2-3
CASSLPSHRGPRTDTQYF
TGTGCCAGCAGTTTACCGTCCCACAGGGGGCCCCGCACAGATACGCAGTATTTT
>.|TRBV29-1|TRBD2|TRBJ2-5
CSVPTSGAYQETQYF
TGCAGCGTTCCTACTAGCGGGGCCTACCAAGAGACCCAGTACTTC
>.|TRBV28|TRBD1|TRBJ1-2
CASSFSTGWDGYTF
TGTGCCAGCAGTTTTTCGACAGGGTGGGATGGCTACACCTTC
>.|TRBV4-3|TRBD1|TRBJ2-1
CASSHPGQGMDEQFF
TGCGCCAGCAGCCACCCAGGACAGGGGATGGATGAGCAGTTCTTC
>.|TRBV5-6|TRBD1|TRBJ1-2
CASSLMTGVGYGYTF
TGTGCCAGCAGCTTGATGACAGGGGTAGGCTATGGCTACACCTTC
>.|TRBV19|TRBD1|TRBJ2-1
CASTPYRDSRYEQFF
TGTGCCAGTACCCCGTATCGGGACAGCAGGTATGAGCAGTTCTTC
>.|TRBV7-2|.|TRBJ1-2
CASSPRQDFGYTF
TGTGCCAGCAGCCCCAGACAGGATTTTGGCTACACCTTC
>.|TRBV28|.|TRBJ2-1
CASSLWETGVGNEQFF
TGTGCCAGCAGTTTATGGGAAACGGGAGTAGGTAATGAGCAGTTCTTC
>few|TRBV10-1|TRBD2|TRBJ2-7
CASSHLTSGSTYEQYF
TGCGCCAGCAGTCATTTGACTAGCGGGAGCACCTACGAGCAGTACTTC
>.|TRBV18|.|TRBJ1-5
CASSPLRAGEGQPQHF
TGTGCCAGCTCACCATTACGGGCAGGGGAGGGTCAGCCCCAGCATTTT
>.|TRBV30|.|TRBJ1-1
CAWNRANTEAFF
TGTGCCTGGAACAGGGCCAACACTGAAGCTTTCTTT
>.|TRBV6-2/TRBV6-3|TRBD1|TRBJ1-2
CASSSTGGNGYTF
TGTGCCAGCAGTTCCACAGGGGGCAATGGCTACACCTTC
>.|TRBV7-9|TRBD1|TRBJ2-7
CASSSPGQGTEQYF
TGTGCCAGCAGCTCCCCGGGACAGGGAACCGAGCAGTACTTC